This T cell receptor beta chain was captured in a study of OX40 agonist ivuxolimab in advanced cancers. V lost 5 bases to trimming and J lost 8 bases, with 15 bases between them. Per the germline V gene, CDR1 is MGHDK and CDR2 is SYGVNS. The CDR3 covers 13 residues. Sequencing was performed with immunoSEQ multiplex PCR; in TCRdb, only in-frame clones are kept and a portion is missing. The sample holds about 110,000 clones, about 92% seen once. Sample: CD4+ or CD8+ T cells sorted from blood, taken in a trial of the OX40 agonist ivuxolimab. The chain employs TRBV25-1 and TRBJ1-2; D gene unclear. This TCR came from an adult with an advanced solid tumor such as melanoma, head and neck, liver or kidney cancer. The CDR3 protein is CASSKQRDEGYTF. CDR3 DNA sequence: TGTGCCAGCAGTAAACAGCGGGATGAAGGCTACACCTTC.